The rows below give T cell receptor beta chains drawn from one sample of a study of OX40 agonist ivuxolimab in advanced cancers. Data came from immunoSEQ multiplex PCR; TCRdb stores just in-frame clones and leaves some out. The top ten clones hold approximately 0.5% of a sample with tens of thousands of clones, less than 90% of them seen once. Sequencing was performed on CD4+ or CD8+ T cells sorted from blood, taken in a trial of the OX40 agonist ivuxolimab. Source of these receptors: an adult with an advanced solid tumor such as melanoma, head and neck, liver or kidney cancer. CDR3s include the opening cysteine and the closing phenylalanine or tryptophan. D genes are given only for firm matches. Size values are once, few and many counts, or a class for expanded clones, and some rows have none.

>-|TRBV2|TRBJ2-1|TRBD2
TGTGCCAGCAGCCCTAGACTAGCGGTCTACAATGAGCAGTTCTTC
CASSPRLAVYNEQFF
>few|TRBV2|TRBJ1-1|-
TGTGCCAGCAGATCCCCGGGCACTGAAGCTTTCTTT
CASRSPGTEAFF
>-|TRBV7-6|TRBJ1-2|-
TGTGCCAGCAGCTTAGGGCCCAGCCTGCTACTTAGTGGCTACACCTTC
CASSLGPSLLLSGYTF
>-|TRBV6-5|TRBJ1-3|-
TGCGCCAGCAGTCCACAGTGGGGCTCTGGAAACACCATATATTTT
CASSPQWGSGNTIYF
>-|TRBV7-3|TRBJ1-1|-
TGTGCCAGCAGCTTAACCGGCCCGAACACTGAAGCTTTCTTT
CASSLTGPNTEAFF
>-|TRBV5-4|TRBJ2-3|-
TGTGCCAGCAGCTTCGGAGGGGCCCCTAGCACAGATACGCAGTATTTT
CASSFGGAPSTDTQYF
>-|TRBV28|TRBJ2-4|-
TGTGCCAGCAGTTTATGGGACAGTGTAGCCAAAAACATTCAGTACTTC
CASSLWDSVAKNIQYF
>few|TRBV6-1|TRBJ2-6|-
TGTGCCAGCAGTGGGACAGTTCCTGCCTCTGGGGCCAACGTCCTGACTTTC
CASSGTVPASGANVLTF
>-|TRBV28|TRBJ1-5|-
TGTGCCAGCAGTTCACGGACACCCATGAGGCCCCAGCATTTT
CASSSRTPMRPQHF
>-|TRBV6-1|TRBJ1-5|-
TGTGCCAGCAGCCCAGAAGGGGGGGCCAATCAGCCCCAGCATTTT
CASSPEGGANQPQHF
>once|TRBV6-6|TRBJ2-5|-
TGTGCCAGCAGCCCCATTCTTGGTGGAGGGACCCAGTACTTC
CASSPILGGGTQYF
>-|TRBV30|TRBJ2-7|-
TGTGCCTGGAGTGTTTACTACGAGCAGTACTTC
CAWSVYYEQYF
>-|TRBV15|TRBJ2-1|-
TGTGCCACCAGCAGTGCTGCTAGCCCTGGTGAGCAGTTCTTC
CATSSAASPGEQFF
>-|TRBV5-6|TRBJ2-7|TRBD1
TGTGCCAGCAGCTGGGGGACAGGGGAATACGAGCAGTACTTC
CASSWGTGEYEQYF
>-|TRBV5-4|TRBJ2-7|TRBD1
TGTGCCAGCAGCTTGGGGCTAACAGGGGCCCGTTCCGACGAGCAGTACTTC
CASSLGLTGARSDEQYF
>-|TRBV5-1|TRBJ2-1|-
TGCGCCAGCAGCTTGGGGTCTGGGTACAATGAGCAGTTCTTC
CASSLGSGYNEQFF
>once|TRBV19|TRBJ2-4|-
TGTGCCAGTAAAAGGGGCTTGGCCAAAAACATTCAGTACTTC
CASKRGLAKNIQYF
>-|TRBV7-8|TRBJ2-7|TRBD2
TGTGCCAGCAGCCCGGGACTAGCGGGTGTCTCCTACGAGCAGTACTTC
CASSPGLAGVSYEQYF
>-|TRBV2|TRBJ1-4|-
TGTGCCACCCGGAGGGAGGGACCGACTAATGAAAAACTGTTTTTT
CATRREGPTNEKLFF
>few|TRBV19|TRBJ2-2|-
TGTGCCAGTAGTATTTTTGGGGGAGTAAACACCGGGGAGCTGTTTTTT
CASSIFGGVNTGELFF
>-|TRBV11-2|TRBJ2-3|-
TGTGCCAGCAGCTTAGGGCGTGGGAAGCGGCTCACAGATACGCAGTATTTT
CASSLGRGKRLTDTQYF
>-|TRBV28|TRBJ2-7|TRBD2
TGTGCCAGCAGGGGGGGGTCCCTAGGATACGAGCAGTACTTC
CASRGGSLGYEQYF
>-|TRBV11-3|TRBJ2-1|TRBD2
TGTGCCAGCAGCTCCCTAGCGGGAGAGCAGTTCTTC
CASSSLAGEQFF
>-|TRBV5-4|TRBJ2-5|-
TGTGCCAGCAGCGCCACCGGGCAGGGGCGGCGAGAGACCCAGTACTTC
CASSATGQGRRETQYF
>-|TRBV27|TRBJ2-7|-
TGTGCCAGCAGGTTCCGGGCAGGGAACTACGAGCAGTACTTC
CASRFRAGNYEQYF
>-|TRBV10-2|TRBJ2-4|-
TGCGCCAGCACCCCCCGGGCCCAGGGGGGAGCCAAAAACATTCAGTACTTC
CASTPRAQGGAKNIQYF
>-|TRBV7-7|TRBJ2-5|-
TGTGCTAGCAGCTTATTAGGGGTGGGGGAGACCCAGTACTTC
CASSLLGVGETQYF
>-|TRBV6-6|TRBJ1-4|TRBD1
TGTGCCAGCAGTTACGGAGACAGGGAGAATGAAAAACTGTTTTTT
CASSYGDRENEKLFF
>-|TRBV27|TRBJ1-4|TRBD1
TGTGCCAGCAGTCCGAGGGCTACAGGGGGCCACCTGTTTTTT
CASSPRATGGHLFF
>-|TRBV5-1|TRBJ2-7|TRBD2
TGCGCCAGCAGCTCTGAGCGGGGAGCCTACGAGCAGTACTTC
CASSSERGAYEQYF
>-|TRBV2|TRBJ2-3|-
TGTGCCAGCAGTGAAGCGGGTAGCACAGATACGCAGTATTTT
CASSEAGSTDTQYF
>-|TRBV7-2|TRBJ1-2|TRBD1
TGTGCCAGCAGCCCCGAGGGACAGGGCCGGGGGTATGGCTACACCTTC
CASSPEGQGRGYGYTF
>-|TRBV28|TRBJ1-4|-
TGTGCCAGCAGGGCCGGGACACTGTATGAAAAACTGTTTTTT
CASRAGTLYEKLFF
>-|TRBV6-1|TRBJ2-3|TRBD2
TGTGCCAGCAGTGAACACCTGGCGGGGGGCCGAGATACGCAGTATTTT
CASSEHLAGGRDTQYF
>-|TRBV5-1|TRBJ1-2|-
TGCGCCAGCAGCTTGGGGGGATATGGCTACACCTTC
CASSLGGYGYTF